This T cell receptor (beta chain) was sequenced during a study of cytomegalovirus exposure and HLA in healthy donors. Study results and caveats: Most CMV-associated TCR beta chains were later found to appear HLA-restricted. Listed as cytomegalovirus-associated were 150 or so TCR beta chains.

The primer mix had 60 Vbeta and 13 Jbeta primers. The method was immunoSEQ multiplex PCR; TCRdb's version includes in-frame clones alone and lacks a portion of them. The data contain about 120,000 clones, 7% to 9.5% of them seen just once; the ten biggest clones take up around 6.1%. The CDR3 runs 17 residues. Germline loops: CDR1 MNHNS, CDR2 SASEGT. Trimming removed 3 bases from V and 8 bases from J; junction bases left unmatched: 17. Worth noting for this clone: Its antigen is as yet unknown.

Sequenced material: PBMCs. The chain employs TRBV6-1 and TRBJ2-7; 9 nucleotides match TRBD2. The TCR sequence derives from a woman between 40 and 50 years old in good health and CMV-seropositive. The CDR3 DNA reads as TGTGCCAGCAGTGAGAGACACTACGAGCGGGGGGCCCTTAAGCAGTACTTC. It codes for CASSERHYERGALKQYF.